These 16 T cell receptor beta chains were all obtained from the same sample, sequenced in a study of long-term antiretroviral therapy in people with HIV. immunoSEQ v3.0 was run at survey level. TCRdb's copy holds only in-frame clones and misses some; the assay was immunoSEQ multiplex PCR. There are approximately 20,000 clones in the sample; approximately 90% occur only once, and 4.1% lies in the top ten. This sample comprised unsorted PBMCs, obtained 2.1 years after starting antiretroviral therapy. These receptors were collected from a man between 18 and 29 years old with HIV.

This chain links TRBV10-3 with TRBJ1-1, with a weak D call TRBD1 (5 bases). Per the germline V gene, CDR1 is ENHRY and CDR2 is SYGVKD. Trimming shortened V by 0 bases and J by 11 bases, and 10 bases separated the two germline ends. The length of the CDR3 is 12 residues. The CDR3: CAISESPRDAFF. Written as DNA, the CDR3 is TGTGCCATCAGTGAGTCCCCCAGGGATGCTTTCTTT.

The rearrangement uses TRBV7-9 and TRBJ2-3; no clear D gene. The CDR3 has 12 residues. The germline V gene has CDR1 SEHNR and CDR2 FQNEAQ (reference sequence). V was shortened by 5 bases and J by 9 bases, with 12 bases between the two germline ends. The CDR3 DNA reads TGTGCCAGCAGCACATTAGAGTACACGCAGTATTTT. This translates into CASSTLEYTQYF.

The V gene is TRBV18, the J gene TRBJ1-2; 7 bases are a match to TRBD1. V trimming: 4 bases; J trimming: 2 bases; junction bases outside the gene matches: 1. CDR1 and CDR2 from the germline V gene are KGHSH and LQKENI. This CDR3 has 13 amino acids. The chain's CDR3 is CASSLQGNYGYTF. The CDR3 nucleotides are TGTGCCAGCTCACTACAGGGGAACTATGGCTACACCTTC.

In its sample, this clone was seen a few times. The chain combines TRBV30 with TRBJ2-7; no clear D gene. Trimming shortened V by 3 bases and J by 2 bases, and 5 bases separated the two germline ends. CDR1 and CDR2 (germline): GTSNPN, SVGIG (reference sequence). The CDR3 is made up of 11 amino acids. In DNA form, the CDR3 reads TGTGCCTGGAGCGGTCCCTACGAGCAGTACTTC. As protein: CAWSGPYEQYF.

The rearrangement uses TRBV5-1 and TRBJ2-7; D is uncertain. From germline, CDR1 is SGHRS and CDR2 YFSETQ. V lost 1 base and J 3 bases, leaving 5 bases between the germline ends. CDR3 size: 12 residues. The CDR3 region is CASSLTFYEQYF. In DNA form, the CDR3 reads TGCGCCAGCAGCTTGACCTTCTACGAGCAGTACTTC.

This clone came up once. This sequence joins TRBV7-9 and TRBJ1-1; D not resolved. The CDR3 contains 13 residues. The germline V gene has CDR1 SEHNR and CDR2 FQNEAQ (reference sequence). V was cut by 2 bases and J by 1 base, with 5 bases left in between. The CDR3 region is CASSLRTNTEAFF. The CDR3 DNA follows: TGTGCCAGCAGCTTAAGGACGAACACTGAAGCTTTCTTT.

The V call is TRBV30, the J call TRBJ1-3; D remains unclear. V lost 1 base to trimming and J lost 7 bases, with 11 bases between them. This CDR3 has 13 amino acids. The germline V gene has CDR1 GTSNPN and CDR2 SVGIG (reference sequence). CDR3 DNA: TGTGCCTGGAGTGAGGGATCCGTGAACACCATATATTTT. Protein: CAWSEGSVNTIYF.

The chain is built from TRBV28 and TRBJ1-5; 7 nucleotides align to TRBD1. The CDR3 is 14 residues long. Germline CDR1 is MDHEN and CDR2 is SYDVKM. J was trimmed by 2 bases and V by 4 bases; bases with no gene match: 2. CDR3 nucleotides: TGTGCCAGCAGTTATACAGGGGGCAATCAGCCCCAGCATTTT. It translates to CASSYTGGNQPQHF.

The chain uses TRBV5-1 and TRBJ1-1, with D unclear. Germline V gene sequence: CDR1 SGHRS, CDR2 YFSETQ. The CDR3 is 14 residues long. Trimming left V 0 bases short and J 1 base short, with 7 bases between. CDR3 loop: CASSLVSANTEAFF. DNA of the CDR3: TGCGCCAGCAGCTTGGTGTCAGCGAACACTGAAGCTTTCTTT.

This chain connects TRBV4-2 to TRBJ2-7; D is ambiguous. Germline V gene data show CDR1 as LGHNA and CDR2 as YNFKEQ. The V and J ends lost 0 bases and 3 bases respectively, with 6 bases between them. The CDR3 is made up of 13 amino acids. In DNA form, the CDR3 reads TGTGCCAGCAGCCAAGATCCCCGCTACGAGCAGTACTTC. Its protein is CASSQDPRYEQYF.

The rearrangement uses TRBV19 and TRBJ1-1; D may be TRBD1 (5 bases). The V end lost 5 bases, the J end lost 4 bases, and 29 bases lay between the germline ends. CDR1 is LNHDA and CDR2 is SQIVND in the germline V gene (reference sequence). The CDR3 spans 19 residues. The CDR3, as DNA: TGTGCCAGTAGTCCGAAGGTCCGTACAGAGGACGGGAGGGGCACTGAAGCTTTCTTT. The encoded protein is CASSPKVRTEDGRGTEAFF.

V gene TRBV21-1 combines with J gene TRBJ1-1; the tabulated D call, TRBD1, remains unverified against the DNA. TRBV21-1 is a known pseudogene. The CDR3 runs 13 residues. This CDR3 is CASSQPWGRRAFF. For the CDR3, the DNA is TGTGCCAGCAGCCAACCATGGGGGCGCCGAGCTTTCTTT.

J is TRBJ2-3 and V is TRBV13; D tentatively reads TRBD1 or TRBD2 (6 bases each). Germline assignment: CDR1 PRHDT and CDR2 FYEKMQ (reference sequence). The CDR3 sequence is 13 residues long. V shed 7 bases and J shed 3 bases, with 11 bases lying between them. The CDR3 sequence is CASTQGGTDTQYF. In DNA, the CDR3 is TGTGCCAGCACCCAAGGGGGGACAGATACGCAGTATTTT.

The sample holds one count of this clone. The genes are TRBV7-2 and TRBJ2-7; perhaps TRBD2 as D (7 bases). Germline CDR1 and CDR2: SGHTA and FQGNSA. The length of the CDR3 is 15 residues. The germline V and J ends were trimmed by 6 bases and 7 bases, with 22 bases remaining between them. CDR3: CASRPNGGPRGEQYF. CDR3 nucleotides: TGTGCCAGCAGACCAAACGGGGGGCCCCGTGGGGAGCAGTACTTC.

This rearrangement joins TRBV11-2 to TRBJ2-2; D not resolved. The V gene lost 1 base and the J gene lost 0 bases, with 12 bases spanning the gap. CDR3 size: 17 residues. Germline V gene sequence: CDR1 SGHAT, CDR2 FQNNGV. CDR3 in DNA: TGTGCCAGCAGCTTAGGTCGGCGGCGTACGAACACCGGGGAGCTGTTTTTT. Translated, it gives CASSLGRRRTNTGELFF.

V gene TRBV6-5 combines with J gene TRBJ2-7; D is unresolved. The germline gives CDR1 MNHEY, CDR2 SVGAGI. V was clipped by 7 bases and J by 5 bases, with 9 bases between them. This CDR3 is 11 amino acids long. The CDR3 sequence is CASTLGDEQYF. The CDR3 DNA reads TGTGCCAGCACACTCGGCGACGAGCAGTACTTC.